The sequence of this T cell receptor (beta chain) was determined in a study of cytomegalovirus exposure and HLA in healthy donors (dated by TCRdb to about 2017). General notes on the study: In an earlier analysis of under 600 of the donors, under 300 Gb of sequence data and roughly 100 million unique TCR beta sequences from approximately 180 million T cells were reported. Genome-wide SNP genotypes for about 60% of the roughly 700 donors were used in a later genetic analysis, which treated that subset as a discovery cohort. Donor age, sex, ethnicity and CMV serostatus were compiled together with the repertoire data. The T cell repertoires of 666 subjects were profiled by immunosequencing and related to cytomegalovirus serostatus. A later analysis re-analyzed previously published TCR beta repertoires from about 730 donors and added high-resolution HLA genotyping to study TCR occurrence patterns. Roughly 300 gigabases of sequencing data and roughly 90 million unique TCR sequences were included in an early release covering roughly 600 HLA-typed donors. Rather than drawing on any new phenotypic data, the later analysis identified candidate immune exposures from TCR beta sequences and the way those sequences occurred across donors. High-throughput TCR immunosequencing, statistical association of individual TCRs with disease status, and machine learning were combined to predict cytomegalovirus infection status. HLA typing included class I and class II loci at four-digit resolution. About five DR-DQ haplotypes were treated as single units for association and clustering because of strong linkage in the cohort. The number of donors typed differed by locus, with about 629-630 for A, B, C, DRB1 and DQB1, more than 500 for DQA1, over 600 for DPA1, and around 450 for DPB1. Among roughly 370 genotyped donors of the cohort, an average of about 240,000 unique TCR beta nucleotide sequences were sequenced per donor, around a sixth of them non-productive. Of the approximately 400 genotyped donors, 70% to 90% were placed in the genetic ancestry cluster associated with self-reported Caucasian donors. An earlier analysis of 500 to 750 of the donors applied high-throughput TCR beta sequencing to assess whether each TCR beta V gene segment acted as functional or pseudogenic. A separate validation cohort of more than 100 different subjects was used in addition to the 666-subject first cohort. The study was designed to test whether signatures of past pathogen exposure could be identified by cataloging public T cell receptors. All discovery cohort repertoires had been generated using a single sequencing platform. Overall study results and their limits: According to a later analysis, TCR association rates differed among HLA loci, with DRB1 alleles showing the most associated TCRs and HLA-C alleles showing the fewest. A total of fewer than 200 TCR beta chains were listed by the study as associated with cytomegalovirus. Because HLA typing was unavailable for some donors at each locus, only the typed subset was used in association tests. CMV serostatus was the only immune exposure information available for the cohort. Correlated functional status among segregating V segments might be attributable to linkage disequilibrium, but an unknown experimental factor could not be ruled out. The cohort was sequenced for TCR beta chains only, and without alpha or paired-chain data the features that could be detected were limited. Roughly 17 rarely observed V segments, including chromosome 9 orphons, were excluded from the earlier analysis of 550 to 700 of the donors because counts were too low. Compared with the roughly 600-donor mean, donors in an Asian-associated ancestry cluster had fewer N-insertions in productive TCRs, according to a later genetic analysis. Strong co-occurrence of HLA alleles, especially DR and DQ, made assigning TCR associations to individual alleles difficult. In both the original and validation cohorts, the classifier was reported to diagnose cytomegalovirus status with high specificity and sensitivity. An earlier analysis of approximately 540 of the donors showed that most TCR beta V segments appeared in productive rearrangements either about 87% or about 30% of the time, which broadly matched IMGT annotations. The sequencing pipeline was judged likely to have produced a cluster of highly shared sequence variants as a technical artifact. According to a later analysis, parvovirus B19, influenza, CMV and Epstein-Barr virus appeared linked to several top co-occurrence clusters. Some IMGT-functional V segments, including TRBV6-2 and TRBV6-3, could not be distinguished by the 87-base-pair reads and were therefore excluded. In a later analysis, HLA-associated TCR beta chains showed more clonal expansion and lower generation probabilities than non-associated chains that were equally common. A few of the identified cytomegalovirus-associated TCR beta chains were confirmed in vitro to be specific for cytomegalovirus antigens. Across donors, most TCR sequences were observed very rarely, whereas some public TCRs were present in many individuals. Most CMV-associated TCR beta chains appeared to be HLA-restricted in a later analysis, and the HLA associations seemed to be driven largely by CMV exposure. In a later analysis, about 17,000 TCR beta sequences were associated with specific HLA alleles at a false discovery rate of 0.05. A later genetic analysis associated a missense DCLRE1C variant with V-gene and J-gene trimming of TCR beta chains, and an independent cohort replicated the association. The authors suggested that the approach could potentially be extended to other disease states and immunological phenotypes. A further reported finding was that TCR beta sequences accurately predicted the HLA-A and HLA-B alleles for most subjects in the first cohort. Sequencing depth was assumed to be roughly uniform across donors in the presence/absence analyses, though that assumption may not hold.

Library method: the immunoSEQ multiplex PCR assay. A mixture of 60 forward primers for TCR Vbeta segments and 13 reverse primers for TCR Jbeta segments was used in the multiplex PCR. The CDR3 region of rearranged TCR beta genes was amplified from genomic DNA with a multiplex PCR assay. The Illumina HiSeq System was used to sequence the amplified TCR beta libraries as 87-base-pair reads. Per the source publication's procedure: A later analysis tallied about 77 million unique TCR beta chains across the 666 repertoires, and around 12 million of those chains were shared by two or more donors. A nearest-neighbor algorithm error-corrected the raw reads and collapsed the reads into unique sequences, merging closely related sequences to remove PCR and sequencing errors. To assign V, D and J gene segments, CDR3 sequences were aligned to IMGT reference sequences. For a sequence to be retained, at least a six-nucleotide match to both a V gene segment and a J gene segment was required. Rearrangements were called productive when the CDR3 lacked stop codons and stayed in frame with V and J; all others were non-productive. CDR3 was defined by IMGT convention, running from the second conserved V-encoded cysteine to the conserved J-encoded phenylalanine. In an earlier analysis of more than 550 of the donors, sequences lacking an unambiguous match to a single V gene segment were excluded. An earlier analysis of approximately 590 of the donors called V segments functional above 56.7% productive rearrangements and segregating when the between-donor standard deviation exceeded 5%. A statistical classification framework was built for diagnosing cytomegalovirus status from the catalog of TCR beta chain sequences. A later analysis assigned V and J genes by comparing TCR nucleotide sequences with IMGT/GENE-DB human TR gene sequences. Using the TCRdist pipeline, a later analysis assigned CDR3 sequences along with most-parsimonious VDJ recombination scenarios. A later analysis defined each TCR beta chain by its CDR3 amino acid sequence plus V-gene family, and excluded reads lacking a unique V-gene family. To address suspected cross-contamination and a sequencing artifact, a later analysis removed approximately 590 highly shared, low-generation-probability nucleotide sequences. A later analysis calculated a clonal expansion index for each public chain from normalized within-repertoire ranks of inferred template counts. A later analysis computed generation probabilities with a VDJ recombination model fitted to out-of-frame rearrangements, and checked the results against IGoR. In a later analysis, TCR-TCR, TCR-HLA and TCR-CMV co-occurrence was scored with hypergeometric tests, and a repertoire-size bias correction was applied to TCR pairs. In a later analysis, false discovery rates were estimated by permuting HLA or CMV assignments 20 times. A later analysis grouped co-occurring TCRs with DBSCAN, adding TCRdist sequence similarity when clustering within HLA-allele-positive subsets. For co-occurrence clustering, repertoires with fewer than 30,000 or more than 120,000 public chains were excluded, along with a handful of repertoires with anomalous nucleotide sharing. TCRdb limited this immuneACCESS table to in-frame rearrangements with V and J called. A share of clones is missing; checked studies link under half to unresolved V genes, and the rest is unexplained. V and J calls and clone size are given by that table; D and trimming were obtained from the DNA. The sample table contains about 110,000 clones; only one count was recorded for about four fifths of them. Of the sample, roughly 6% is held by the ten largest clones.

Notes on this clone: It has no known antigen specificity. Base qualities are not recorded, but no much larger clone differs from it by a single base.

CDR1 and CDR2, looked up from the germline V gene (reference sequence), are GTSNPN and SVGIG. The CDR3 holds 15 amino acids from the cysteine to the phenylalanine. CDR3 DNA only is kept here, 45 bases in frame from base 1. V and J are trimmed by 1 base and 5 bases, and the gene matches miss 7 bases of the junction. The cohort was made up of roughly 670 healthy bone marrow donors. Cohort members were all nominally healthy when sampled, although unrecorded immune exposures were likely present. The donor tested CMV seropositive and was one of the 289 seropositive cohort members. A peripheral blood sample was collected from each donor, and TCR beta sequencing was performed on peripheral blood mononuclear cells. The Qiagen DNeasy Blood Extraction Kit was used to extract genomic DNA from the blood cell samples.

Sequencing was performed on PBMCs. The chain is made from TRBV30 and TRBJ1-5; 8 bases in between match TRBD1. The clonotype comes from a woman in her forties or fifties in good health and CMV-seropositive. The sequenced DNA is TGTGCCTGGAGTGAAGACAGGGGATTTTATCAGCCCCAGCATTTT. Its protein reads: CAWSEDRGFYQPQHF. This CDR3, with the reference TRBV30 and TRBJ1-5 proteins standing in past its ends, gives the full variable domain SQTIHQWPATLVQPVGSPLSLECTVEGTSNPNLYWYRQAAGRGLQLLFYSVGIGQISSEVPQNLSASRPQDRQFILSSKKLLLSDSGFYLCAWSEDRGFYQPQHFGDGTRLSIL.